The 12 T cell receptor beta chains listed next were all sequenced from one sample in a study of radiotherapy plus CTLA-4 blockade in lung cancer. Method: immunoSEQ multiplex PCR; TCRdb's copy keeps in-frame clones and lacks some. The sample holds 70,000 to 95,000 clones, about 80% seen once. Sample: peripheral blood, taken from a patient treated with radiotherapy plus ipilimumab. The receptors shown here come from a human donor with non-small cell lung cancer that progressed on radiotherapy plus ipilimumab.

The chain employs TRBV5-1 and TRBJ2-7, with D perhaps matching TRBD1 or TRBD2 (5 bases each). V shed 0 bases and J shed 4 bases, with 11 bases lying between them. The germline CDR1 and CDR2 sequences are SGHRS and YFSETQ. This CDR3 comprises 14 residues. Here the CDR3 DNA reads TGCGCCAGCAGCTTGGGGGGGTCCAAATACGAGCAGTACTTC. Encoded protein: CASSLGGSKYEQYF.

The genes are TRBV18 and TRBJ1-2, with D hard to call. The CDR3 sequence is 15 residues long. CDR1 is KGHSH, CDR2 LQKENI, per germline. V lost 3 bases and J lost 4, with 15 bases in between. The CDR3 coding sequence is TGTGCCAGCTCACCTGTAGAGGGATGGGGCTATGGCTACACCTTC. This translates into CASSPVEGWGYGYTF.

As concerns this clone: The junction does not match germline at one end; this may be a read error. This sequence joins TRBV5-1 and TRBJ1-2; TRBD1 might be the D (6 bases). Looked up from germline, CDR1 is SGHRS and CDR2 is YFSETQ. The CDR3 consists of 13 residues. CDR3 sequence reads: CASSQGPNYGHTF. The DNA for the CDR3 is TGCGCCAGCAGTCAGGGGCCTAACTATGGCCACACCTTC.

V and J are TRBV6-1 and TRBJ2-6; D unclear. The ends were cut back, 0 bases at V and 1 base at J, with 7 bases in the middle. Germline-derived CDR1 and CDR2 are MNHNS and SASEGT. The CDR3 runs to 16 residues. In DNA, the CDR3 is TGTGCCAGCAGTGAAGCCCCAATATCTGGGGCCAACGTCCTGACTTTC. Amino acid sequence: CASSEAPISGANVLTF.

The V call is TRBV11-2, the J call TRBJ2-7, with 8 positions matching TRBD1. The CDR3 has 15 amino acids. Trimming at V came to 4 bases and at J to 6 bases, leaving 11 bases not matched to a gene. Germline CDR1 SGHAT, CDR2 FQNNGV. The CDR3 sequence is CASSSSRTGSFEQYF. In DNA form, the CDR3 reads TGTGCCAGCAGCTCGTCCCGGACAGGGTCTTTCGAGCAGTACTTC.

The chain uses TRBV6-4 and TRBJ2-2; 7 bases match TRBD2. V lost 4 bases to trimming and J lost 4 bases; unmatched junction nucleotides: 0. The CDR3 runs 13 residues. CDR1 and CDR2 from the germline V gene are MRHNA and SNTAGT. The CDR3 nucleotides read TGTGCCAGCAGTGCTAGCGGCACCGGGGAGCTGTTTTTT. Its translation: CASSASGTGELFF.

This chain joins TRBV27 and TRBJ1-5; D perhaps matches TRBD1 (6 bases). The CDR3 is made up of 15 amino acids. Germline loops: CDR1 MNHEY, CDR2 SMNVEV (reference sequence). Trimming shortened V by 6 bases and J by 1 base, and 13 bases separated the two germline ends. The CDR3 loop is CASRRDGTSNQPQHF. CDR3 nucleotide sequence: TGTGCCAGCAGACGAGACGGGACAAGCAATCAGCCCCAGCATTTT.

V is TRBV5-1 and J is TRBJ1-1; D might be TRBD1 (5 bases). The V gene's germline CDR1 is SGHRS and CDR2 YFSETQ. Trimming cost V 5 bases and J 5 bases, with 7 bases left between them. There are 11 residues in the CDR3. The CDR3 reads CASRGETEAFF. The CDR3 nucleotides read TGCGCCAGCAGGGGGGAGACTGAAGCTTTCTTT. Full variable domain (outside the CDR3, taken from reference TRBV5-1 and TRBJ1-1): KAGVTQTPRYLIKTRGQQVTLSCSPISGHRSVSWYQQTPGQGLQFLFEYFSETQRNKGNFPGRFSGRQFSNSRSEMNVSTLELGDSALYLCASRGETEAFFGQGTRLTVV.

The chain couples TRBV7-9 to TRBJ1-2; D is undetermined. V was shortened by 0 bases and J by 6 bases, with 8 bases between the two germline ends. CDR3 length: 13 residues. Germline values: CDR1 SEHNR, CDR2 FQNEAQ (reference sequence). The CDR3 DNA follows: TGTGCCAGCAGCTTAGCGTCGGGGAATGGCTACACCTTC. It translates to CASSLASGNGYTF.

The CDR3 is CASSRGTYEQYF. CDR3 sequence (DNA): TGTGCCAGCAGCCGAGGAACGTACGAGCAGTACTTC. This chain joins TRBV6-6 and TRBJ2-7; no firm D call. From germline, CDR1 is MNHNY and CDR2 SVGAGI (reference sequence). There are 12 residues in the CDR3. The V end lost 6 bases, the J end lost 4 bases, and 10 bases lay between the germline ends.

The V gene is TRBV2, the J gene TRBJ2-3; D gene unclear. Germline V gene lookup returns CDR1 SNHLY and CDR2 FYNNEI. This CDR3 spans 12 amino acids. Trimming cost V 4 bases and J 4 bases, with 6 bases left between them. The CDR3 DNA sequence: TGTGCCAGCAGTGGTGGGGCAGATACGCAGTATTTT. It yields the protein CASSGGADTQYF.

The V gene is TRBV27, the J gene TRBJ1-2; D unresolved. This CDR3 is 14 amino acids long. Between the trimmed V and J ends, which lost 6 bases and 7 bases, there was a span of 18 bases. Germline V CDR1 and CDR2: MNHEY, SMNVEV (reference sequence). CDR3 DNA: TGTGCCAGCAGCCGAGTAGGCACAGCGAGTGGCTACACCTTC. It translates to CASSRVGTASGYTF.